This T cell receptor (beta chain) was profiled in a study of control samples from healthy donors and cancer patients. This CDR3 is 13 amino acids long. Trimming took off 2 bases at V and 5 bases at J, with 8 bases between the two ends. Assay: immunoSEQ multiplex PCR; the TCRdb copy retains only in-frame clones and omits some. The sample holds 55,000 to 65,000 clones, around 87% seen once. This chain connects TRBV12-3 or TRBV12-4 to TRBJ2-3; D is unclear. The specimen sequenced was PBMCs. This clonotype was obtained from a woman between 55 and 75 years old with lung cancer. This CDR3 reads CASSLFEEDTQYF. Written as DNA, the CDR3 is TGTGCCAGCAGTTTATTTGAAGAAGATACGCAGTATTTT.